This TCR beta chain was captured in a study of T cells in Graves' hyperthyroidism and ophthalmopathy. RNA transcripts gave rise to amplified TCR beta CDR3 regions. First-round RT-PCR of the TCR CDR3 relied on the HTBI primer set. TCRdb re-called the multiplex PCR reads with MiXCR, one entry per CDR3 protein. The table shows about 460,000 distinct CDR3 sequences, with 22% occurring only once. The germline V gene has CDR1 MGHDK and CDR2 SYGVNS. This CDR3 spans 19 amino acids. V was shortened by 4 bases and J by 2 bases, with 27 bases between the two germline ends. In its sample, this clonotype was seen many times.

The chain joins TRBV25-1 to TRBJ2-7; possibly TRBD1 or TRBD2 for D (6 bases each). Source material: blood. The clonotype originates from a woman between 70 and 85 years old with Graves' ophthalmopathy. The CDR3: CASSGPGLQWEGGTYEQYF. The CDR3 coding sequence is TGTGCCAGCAGTGGTCCGGGACTCCAATGGGAAGGGGGGACCTACGAGCAGTACTTC.